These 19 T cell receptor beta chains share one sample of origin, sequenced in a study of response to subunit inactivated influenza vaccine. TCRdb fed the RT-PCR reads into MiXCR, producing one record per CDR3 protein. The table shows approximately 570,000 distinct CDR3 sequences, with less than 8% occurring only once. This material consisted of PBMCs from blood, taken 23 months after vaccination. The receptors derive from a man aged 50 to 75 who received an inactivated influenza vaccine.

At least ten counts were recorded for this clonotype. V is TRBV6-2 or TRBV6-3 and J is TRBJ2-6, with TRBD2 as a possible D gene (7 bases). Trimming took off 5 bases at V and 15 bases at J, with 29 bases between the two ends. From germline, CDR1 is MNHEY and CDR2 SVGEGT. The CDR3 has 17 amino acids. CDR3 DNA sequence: TGTGCCAGCAGTAGAGATATTGGCGGGGGCTTGTCCCCAGGCCTGACTTTC. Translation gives CASSRDIGGGLSPGLTF.

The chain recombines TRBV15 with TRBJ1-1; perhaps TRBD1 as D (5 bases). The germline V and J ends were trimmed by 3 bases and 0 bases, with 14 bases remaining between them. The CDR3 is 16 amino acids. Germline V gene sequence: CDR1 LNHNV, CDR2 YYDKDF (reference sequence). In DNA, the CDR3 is TGTGCCACCAGCAGCGGGGGGGGGGGATTGAACACTGAAGCTTTCTTT. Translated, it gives CATSSGGGGLNTEAFF.

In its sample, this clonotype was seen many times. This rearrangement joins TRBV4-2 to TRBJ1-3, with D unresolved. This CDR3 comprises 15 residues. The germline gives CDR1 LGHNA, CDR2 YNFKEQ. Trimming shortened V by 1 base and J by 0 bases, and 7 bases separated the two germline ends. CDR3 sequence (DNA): TGTGCCAGCAGCCAAGTATCGGGCTCTGGAAACACCATATATTTT. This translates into CASSQVSGSGNTIYF.

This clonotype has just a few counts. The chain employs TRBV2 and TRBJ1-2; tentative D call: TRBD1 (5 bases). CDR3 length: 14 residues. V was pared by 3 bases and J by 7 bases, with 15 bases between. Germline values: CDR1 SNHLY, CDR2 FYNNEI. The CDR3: CASSDPAGGLGYTF. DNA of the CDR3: TGTGCCAGCAGTGACCCCGCCGGGGGACTTGGCTACACCTTC.

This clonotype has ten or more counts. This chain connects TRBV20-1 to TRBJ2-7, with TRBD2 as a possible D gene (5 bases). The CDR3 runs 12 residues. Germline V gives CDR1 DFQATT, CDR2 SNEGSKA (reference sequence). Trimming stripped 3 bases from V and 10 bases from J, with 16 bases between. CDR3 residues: CSARGDWTGQYF. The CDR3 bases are TGCAGTGCTAGGGGTGACTGGACGGGACAGTACTTC.

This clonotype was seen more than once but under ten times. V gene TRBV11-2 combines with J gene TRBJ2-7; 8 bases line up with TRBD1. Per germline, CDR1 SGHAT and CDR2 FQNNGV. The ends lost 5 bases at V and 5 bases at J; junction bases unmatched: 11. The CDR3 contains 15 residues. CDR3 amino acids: CASSPIRQGINEQYF. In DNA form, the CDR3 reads TGTGCCAGCAGCCCGATTCGACAGGGGATAAACGAGCAGTACTTC.

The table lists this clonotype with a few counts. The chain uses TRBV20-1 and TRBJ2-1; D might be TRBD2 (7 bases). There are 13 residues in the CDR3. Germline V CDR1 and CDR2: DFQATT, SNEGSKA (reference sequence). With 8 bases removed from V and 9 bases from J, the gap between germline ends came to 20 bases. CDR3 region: CSTTGLLQGEQFF. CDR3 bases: TGCAGTACAACGGGACTACTACAGGGTGAGCAGTTCTTC.

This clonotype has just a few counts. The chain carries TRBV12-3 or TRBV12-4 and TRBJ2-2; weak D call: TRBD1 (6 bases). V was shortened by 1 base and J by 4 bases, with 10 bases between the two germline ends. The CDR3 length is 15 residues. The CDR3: CASSLGGPGTGELFF. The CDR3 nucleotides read TGTGCCAGCAGTTTAGGGGGGCCTGGCACCGGGGAGCTGTTTTTT.

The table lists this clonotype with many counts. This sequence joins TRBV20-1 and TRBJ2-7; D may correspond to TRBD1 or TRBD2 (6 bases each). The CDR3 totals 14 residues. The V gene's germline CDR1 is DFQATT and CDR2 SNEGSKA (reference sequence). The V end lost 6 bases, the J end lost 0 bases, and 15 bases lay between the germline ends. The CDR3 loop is CSASKGGFSYEQYF. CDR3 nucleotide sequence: TGCAGTGCATCGAAGGGGGGATTCTCCTACGAGCAGTACTTC.

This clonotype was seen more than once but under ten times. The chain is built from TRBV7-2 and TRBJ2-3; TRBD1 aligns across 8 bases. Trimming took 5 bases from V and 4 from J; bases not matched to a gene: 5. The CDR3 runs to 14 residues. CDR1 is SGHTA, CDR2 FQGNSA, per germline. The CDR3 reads CASSRWTGSDTQYF. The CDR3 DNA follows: TGTGCCAGCAGCCGCTGGACAGGGTCAGATACGCAGTATTTT.

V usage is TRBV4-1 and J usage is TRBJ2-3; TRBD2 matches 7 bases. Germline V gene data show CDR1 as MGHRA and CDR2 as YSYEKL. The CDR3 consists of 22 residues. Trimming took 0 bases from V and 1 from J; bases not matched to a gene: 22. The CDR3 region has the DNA TGCGCCAGCAGCCAAGATCTAACCCTGGGCGGCGGGAGAGGGTTCGGCACAGATACGCAGTATTTT. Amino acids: CASSQDLTLGGGRGFGTDTQYF.

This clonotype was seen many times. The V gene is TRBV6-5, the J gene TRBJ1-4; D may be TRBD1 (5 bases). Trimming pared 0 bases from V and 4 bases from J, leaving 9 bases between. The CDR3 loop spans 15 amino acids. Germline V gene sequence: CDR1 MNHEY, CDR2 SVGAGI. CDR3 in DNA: TGTGCCAGCAGTTACTCAAGGGGAAGTAATGAAAAACTGTTTTTT. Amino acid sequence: CASSYSRGSNEKLFF.

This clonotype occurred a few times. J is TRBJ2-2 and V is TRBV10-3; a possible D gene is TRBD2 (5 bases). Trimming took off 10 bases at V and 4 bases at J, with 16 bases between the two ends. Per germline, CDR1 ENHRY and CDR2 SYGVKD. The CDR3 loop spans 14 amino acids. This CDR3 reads CATARGLGTGELFF. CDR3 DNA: TGTGCCACCGCTCGGGGTTTAGGCACCGGGGAGCTGTTTTTT.

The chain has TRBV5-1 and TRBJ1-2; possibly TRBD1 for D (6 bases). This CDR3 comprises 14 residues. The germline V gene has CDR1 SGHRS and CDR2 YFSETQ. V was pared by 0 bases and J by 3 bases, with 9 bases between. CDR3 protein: CASSLADSHYGYTF. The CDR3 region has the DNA TGCGCCAGCAGCTTGGCGGACAGCCACTATGGCTACACCTTC.

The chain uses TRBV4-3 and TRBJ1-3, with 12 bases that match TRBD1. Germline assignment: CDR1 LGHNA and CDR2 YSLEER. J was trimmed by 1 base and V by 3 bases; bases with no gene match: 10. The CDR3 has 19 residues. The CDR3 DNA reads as TGCGCCAGCAGCCAGGACCGACCGGGACAGGGGGCTTCTGGAAACACCATATATTTT. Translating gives CASSQDRPGQGASGNTIYF.

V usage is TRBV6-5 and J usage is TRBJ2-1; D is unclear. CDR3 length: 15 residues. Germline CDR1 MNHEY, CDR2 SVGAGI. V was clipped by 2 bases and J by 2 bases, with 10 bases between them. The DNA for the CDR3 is TGTGCCAGCAGTTACCAGCCAGACACCTACAATGAGCAGTTCTTC. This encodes CASSYQPDTYNEQFF.

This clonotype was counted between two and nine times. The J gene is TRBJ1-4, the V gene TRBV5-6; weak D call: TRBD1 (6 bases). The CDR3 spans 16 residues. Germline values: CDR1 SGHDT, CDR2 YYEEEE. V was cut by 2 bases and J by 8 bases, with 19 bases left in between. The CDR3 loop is CASSFPAGTSSEKLFF. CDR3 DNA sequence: TGTGCCAGCAGCTTTCCGGCCGGGACATCAAGCGAAAAACTGTTTTTT. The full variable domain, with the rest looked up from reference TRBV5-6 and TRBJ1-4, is DAGVTQSPTHLIKTRGQQVTLRCSPKSGHDTVSWYQQALGQGPQFIFQYYEEEERQRGNFPDRFSGHQFPNYSSELNVNALLLGDSALYLCASSFPAGTSSEKLFFGSGTQLSVL.

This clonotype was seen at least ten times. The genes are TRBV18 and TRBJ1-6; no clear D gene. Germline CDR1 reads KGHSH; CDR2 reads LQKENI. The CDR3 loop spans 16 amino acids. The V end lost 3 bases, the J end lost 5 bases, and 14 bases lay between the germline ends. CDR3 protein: CASSPYGPRDNSPLHF. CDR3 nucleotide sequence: TGTGCCAGCTCACCCTACGGGCCCCGGGATAATTCACCCCTCCACTTT. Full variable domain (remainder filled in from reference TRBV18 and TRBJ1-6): NAGVMQNPRHLVRRRGQEARLRCSPMKGHSHVYWYRQLPEEGLKFMVYLQKENIIDESGMPKERFSAEFPKEGPSILRIQQVVRGDSAAYFCASSPYGPRDNSPLHFGNGTRLTVT.

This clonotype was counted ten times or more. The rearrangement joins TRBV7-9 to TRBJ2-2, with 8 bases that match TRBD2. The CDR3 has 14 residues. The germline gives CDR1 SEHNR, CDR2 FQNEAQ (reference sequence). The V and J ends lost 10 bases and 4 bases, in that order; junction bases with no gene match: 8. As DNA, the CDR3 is TGTGCCACCCAAGACGGGAGGGCCACCGGGGAGCTGTTTTTT. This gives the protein CATQDGRATGELFF. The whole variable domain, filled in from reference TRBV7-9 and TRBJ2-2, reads DTGVSQNPRHKITKRGQNVTFRCDPISEHNRLYWYRQTLGQGPEFLTYFQNEAQLEKSRLLSDRFSAERPKGSFSTLEIQRTEQGDSAMYLCATQDGRATGELFFGEGSRLTVL.